This T cell receptor (beta chain) was captured by sequencing in a study of T-cell memory formation after mild COVID-19. The CDR3 is made up of 14 amino acids. The ends were cut back, 2 bases at V and 0 bases at J, with 7 bases in the middle. Germline values: CDR1 MNHEY, CDR2 SVGEGT. TCRdb itself ran the 5' RACE reads through MiXCR, one entry per CDR3 protein. In the table there are about 140,000 distinct CDR3 sequences, 13% to 15% of which are singletons. The origin of this receptor is an adult woman who had mild COVID-19 (a few samples of this study predate the infection). Cell type and time point are not known. The source material was PBMCs or a T cell subset sorted from them (not recorded which). The chain uses TRBV6-2 or TRBV6-3 and TRBJ1-1; D gene unclear. The CDR3 DNA reads TGTGCCAGCAGTTACACGGGATTGAACACTGAAGCTTTCTTT. This gives the protein CASSYTGLNTEAFF.